This T cell receptor beta chain was found in a study of blood T cell repertoires in COVID-19. In the study overall: The United States, Italy and Spain were the sources of the acute and convalescent COVID-19 samples.

Only in-frame clones appear in the TCRdb table, and some are missing; sequencing was by immunoSEQ multiplex PCR. The data contain roughly 120,000 clones, around 90% of them seen just once; the ten biggest clones take up approximately 0.81%. The CDR3 sequence is 16 residues long. V lost 4 bases and J 0 bases, leaving 12 bases between the germline ends. Germline V gene data show CDR1 as KGHSH and CDR2 as LQKENI. The J gene is TRBJ2-2, the V gene TRBV18, with D possibly being TRBD1 (5 bases). This TCR was sampled from a woman in her forties or fifties with active or convalescent COVID-19. The specimen was peripheral blood. The CDR3 loop is CASSRTPSSNTGELFF. CDR3 nucleotides: TGTGCCAGCTCACGGACACCGTCATCGAACACCGGGGAGCTGTTTTTT.